This T cell receptor (beta chain) was captured in a study of blood T cell repertoires in COVID-19. Turning to the study itself: The study drew acute and convalescent COVID-19 samples from the United States, Italy and Spain.

In the study's own analysis: It was from reference gene primer amplification that nucleated cell counts were estimated. Assay used: immunoSEQ multiplex PCR; TCRdb lists only in-frame clones, some missing. V and J calls and clone size are those listed in that table; D and trimming were worked out from the DNA. The table shows 250,000 to 400,000 clones, with about nine tenths occurring only once. The CDR3 consists of 14 residues. Germline V gene sequence: CDR1 SGHNT, CDR2 YYREEE (reference sequence). The V end was cut by 2 bases, the J end by 8 bases, with 16 bases between. What was sequenced was PBMCs or T cells enriched from blood (not recorded which). This sequence originates from a man aged 55-75 years who had recovered from COVID-19. The chain uses TRBV5-4 and TRBJ1-1; D possibly corresponds to TRBD1 (5 bases). CDR3 region: CASSFRDIDSEAFF. The CDR3 nucleotides are TGTGCCAGCAGCTTTAGGGATATAGACAGCGAAGCTTTCTTT.